One sample yielded the 24 T cell receptor beta chains listed below, sequenced in a study of blood T cell repertoires in COVID-19. TCRdb's table, derived via immunoSEQ multiplex PCR, lists solely in-frame clones and lacks some. This sample has fewer than 60,000 clones; approximately 80% occur once, and the top ten carry roughly 10%. The sequencing sample was made of peripheral blood. The receptors stem from a man aged 25 to 40 with COVID-19, enrolled during active disease.

The rearrangement links TRBV7-9 to TRBJ1-2; 7 bases match TRBD1. CDR1 and CDR2 from the germline V gene are SEHNR and FQNEAQ (reference sequence). This CDR3 contains 12 residues. Germline trimming cut 4 bases from V and 8 bases from J; bases unmatched to any gene: 4. In nucleotides, the CDR3 is TGTGCCAGCAGCTGGGACAGCTACGGCTACACCTTC. It yields the protein CASSWDSYGYTF.

J is TRBJ2-1 and V is TRBV27; 11 nucleotides align to TRBD2. The germline CDR1 and CDR2 sequences are MNHEY and SMNVEV (reference sequence). The CDR3 is 15 amino acids. V was clipped by 6 bases and J by 9 bases; unmatched bases: 10. The CDR3 DNA sequence: TGTGCCAGCAGCCCCCAGCTACTAGCGGGAGCTGAGCAGTTCTTC. It translates to CASSPQLLAGAEQFF.

A few counts support this clone. This chain uses TRBV19 with TRBJ1-4; 12 bases are shared with TRBD1. CDR1 and CDR2 from the germline V gene are LNHDA and SQIVND (reference sequence). V gave up 6 bases and J gave up 7 bases; unmatched junction bases: 9. CDR3 size: 16 residues. As DNA, the CDR3 is TGTGCCAGTAGATCTTCGGGACAGGGGGCGAGTGAAAAACTGTTTTTT. This encodes CASRSSGQGASEKLFF.

CDR3 loop: CASSQTGMFDQPQHF. CDR3 DNA sequence: TGCGCCAGCAGTCAAACTGGTATGTTCGATCAGCCCCAGCATTTT. The chain employs TRBV23-1 and TRBJ1-5, with D hard to call. Being an ORF, TRBV23-1 has a function that is uncertain. The V gene lost 2 bases and the J gene lost 5 bases, with 13 bases spanning the gap. The CDR3 covers 15 residues.

The chain carries TRBV5-4 and TRBJ2-3; 8 bases map to TRBD2. Germline V lookup: CDR1 SGHNT, CDR2 YYREEE (reference sequence). This CDR3 has 16 amino acids. The V gene end was trimmed by 4 bases and the J gene end by 7 bases; junction bases not matched to a gene: 14. The CDR3 DNA follows: TGTGCCAGCAGCACAAGAACCAGCGGGAGTCCGAATACGCAGTATTTT. Its protein product is CASSTRTSGSPNTQYF.

Here the CDR3 reads CASSLLGREKLFF. The CDR3 bases are TGTGCCAGCAGTTTATTGGGCAGGGAAAAACTGTTTTTT. V is TRBV28 and J is TRBJ1-4; D gene unclear. Germline lookup yields CDR1 MDHEN and CDR2 SYDVKM. Trimming left V 1 base short and J 8 bases short, with 8 bases between. The CDR3 consists of 13 residues. Full variable domain (outside the CDR3, taken from reference TRBV28 and TRBJ1-4): DVKVTQSSRYLVKRTGEKVFLECVQDMDHENMFWYRQDPGLGLRLIYFSYDVKMKEKGDIPEGYSVSREKKERFSLILESASTNQTSMYLCASSLLGREKLFFGSGTQLSVL.

This clone was seen only once. V gene TRBV9 combines with J gene TRBJ2-7; D not resolved. This CDR3 comprises 11 residues. Germline V gives CDR1 SGDLS, CDR2 YYNGEE. V lost 3 bases and J lost 3, with 4 bases in between. CDR3 sequence (DNA): TGTGCCAGCAGCGATAACTACGAGCAGTACTTC. This gives the protein CASSDNYEQYF.

This clone occurred a few times. This rearrangement joins TRBV28 to TRBJ1-5; 8 nucleotides align to TRBD1. Germline trimming cut 5 bases from V and 5 bases from J; bases unmatched to any gene: 8. Germline V gene data show CDR1 as MDHEN and CDR2 as SYDVKM. The CDR3 has 15 amino acids. CDR3 sequence (DNA): TGTGCCAGCAGTCCAGACAGGGGAGAGTATCAGCCCCAGCATTTT. Its protein product is CASSPDRGEYQPQHF.

The chain combines TRBV19 with TRBJ2-5, with 12 nucleotides matching TRBD2. CDR1 is LNHDA and CDR2 is SQIVND in the germline V gene (reference sequence). This CDR3 is built from 18 residues. The J segment lost 3 bases and the V segment lost 1 base, leaving 9 bases of the junction unmatched. Written as DNA, the CDR3 is TGTGCCAGTAGTATAGCCCCGACTAGCGGGAGATGGGAAGAGACCCAGTACTTC. Amino acid sequence: CASSIAPTSGRWEETQYF.

CDR3 nucleotide sequence: TGTGCCAGCACCTTATCTCAGGGTCGGCCTGGAAACACCATATATTTT. It specifies CASTLSQGRPGNTIYF. The rearrangement uses TRBV28 and TRBJ1-3; a weak D match, TRBD1 (5 bases). The CDR3 spans 16 residues. Germline values: CDR1 MDHEN, CDR2 SYDVKM. The V end was cut by 7 bases, the J end by 2 bases, with 18 bases between.

This chain uses TRBV6-6 with TRBJ2-1; the D is unclear. The V and J ends lost 5 bases and 10 bases respectively, with 9 bases between them. This CDR3 has 11 amino acids. The germline CDR1 and CDR2 sequences are MNHNY and SVGAGI (reference sequence). CDR3 residues: CASSGGLEQFF. The CDR3, as DNA: TGTGCCAGCAGTGGCGGTTTAGAGCAGTTCTTC.

The V and J genes are TRBV14 and TRBJ2-4; 10 nucleotides match TRBD1. Per germline, CDR1 SGHDN and CDR2 FVKESK. The J segment lost 1 base and the V segment lost 5 bases, leaving 5 bases of the junction unmatched. The CDR3 extends over 16 amino acids. The CDR3 region has the DNA TGTGCCAGCAGCGCACGGACAGGGGGGGCCAAAAACATTCAGTACTTC. Translating it yields CASSARTGGAKNIQYF.

The CDR3 protein is CASRMTGRGSQPQHF. The DNA of the CDR3 is TGTGCCAGCAGGATGACAGGGAGAGGCTCTCAGCCCCAGCATTTT. This sequence joins TRBV28 and TRBJ1-5; 7 bases line up with TRBD1. Per the germline V gene, CDR1 is MDHEN and CDR2 is SYDVKM. CDR3 size: 15 residues. J gave up 6 bases and V 6 bases, and 11 bases lay outside the gene matches.

This clone was recorded only once. V and J are TRBV28 and TRBJ1-2, with D unclear. Trimming took 1 base from V and 8 from J, leaving 8 bases between them. Germline loops: CDR1 MDHEN, CDR2 SYDVKM. The CDR3 covers 12 residues. In DNA form, the CDR3 reads TGTGCCAGCAGTTTATACCCGGGAGGCTACACCTTC. This codes for CASSLYPGGYTF.

The chain couples TRBV5-1 to TRBJ1-1; 7 bases align to TRBD1. V trimming: 4 bases; J trimming: 0 bases; junction bases outside the gene matches: 9. The length of the CDR3 is 16 residues. The germline V gene encodes CDR1 SGHRS and CDR2 YFSETQ. CDR3 region: CASSRDGTAMNTEAFF. The CDR3 DNA follows: TGCGCCAGCAGCCGTGACGGGACAGCTATGAACACTGAAGCTTTCTTT.

This chain links TRBV30 with TRBJ1-2, with D perhaps TRBD1 (5 bases). Trimming took off 3 bases at V and 3 bases at J, with 11 bases between the two ends. CDR3 length: 13 amino acids. Germline assignment: CDR1 GTSNPN and CDR2 SVGIG (reference sequence). The CDR3 protein is CAWSPGVDYGYTF. CDR3 nucleotides: TGTGCCTGGAGCCCGGGGGTGGACTATGGCTACACCTTC.

This clone appeared once. V and J are TRBV7-2 and TRBJ1-2; TRBD1 matches 7 bases. After removal of 6 bases from V and 2 bases from J, the junction contained 6 bases not matched to a gene. The CDR3 sequence is 14 residues long. In germline, CDR1 is SGHTA, CDR2 FQGNSA. CDR3 region: CASRQGGSNYGYTF. The CDR3 DNA reads TGTGCCAGCAGGCAAGGGGGCTCCAACTATGGCTACACCTTC.

This clone was picked up one time. The rearrangement uses TRBV18 and TRBJ1-1, with D hard to call. The germline V gene has CDR1 KGHSH and CDR2 LQKENI. Trimming left V 6 bases short and J 8 bases short, with 10 bases between. CDR3 size: 11 residues. The CDR3 nucleotides read TGTGCCAGCTCCTTGCTCAGGGAAGCTTTCTTT. Residues: CASSLLREAFF.

V and J are TRBV27 and TRBJ1-4, with 8 bases identical to TRBD1. Germline trimming cut 6 bases from V and 5 bases from J; bases unmatched to any gene: 11. This CDR3 contains 16 residues. Germline V gene data show CDR1 as MNHEY and CDR2 as SMNVEV (reference sequence). CDR3 nucleotides: TGTGCCAGCAGAGCGACCGGACAGGGAATGAATGAAAAACTGTTTTTT. Translated, it gives CASRATGQGMNEKLFF.

The rearrangement uses TRBV6-2 or TRBV6-3 and TRBJ2-3; 11 bases map to TRBD2. This CDR3 comprises 15 residues. The J segment lost 6 bases and the V segment lost 4 bases, leaving 6 bases of the junction unmatched. Per germline, CDR1 MNHEY and CDR2 SVGEGT. The CDR3 sequence: CASSSTSGNYDTQYF. DNA for the CDR3: TGTGCCAGCAGTTCGACTAGCGGGAACTATGATACGCAGTATTTT.

The chain has TRBV7-9 and TRBJ1-6; D possibly corresponds to TRBD1 (5 bases). Per germline, CDR1 SEHNR and CDR2 FQNEAQ (reference sequence). This CDR3 is built from 16 residues. Trimming took 5 bases from V and 2 from J, leaving 13 bases between them. CDR3 bases: TGTGCCAGCAGCGGGGAAGGGGAAGCCTATAATTCACCCCTCCACTTT. Amino acid sequence: CASSGEGEAYNSPLHF.

This clone occurred a few times. V usage is TRBV13 and J usage is TRBJ2-7, with a weak D call TRBD2 (8 bases). Germline V CDR1 and CDR2: PRHDT, FYEKMQ (reference sequence). CDR3 size: 18 residues. V lost 5 bases and J 5 bases, leaving 28 bases between the germline ends. CDR3 nucleotide sequence: TGTGCCAGCAGCCCCCGACAGGGAATAAGCGGGAGACTGGACGAGCAGTACTTC. It translates to CASSPRQGISGRLDEQYF.

The rearrangement links TRBV5-6 to TRBJ1-1, with a tentative D call TRBD1 (6 bases). Germline CDR1 and CDR2: SGHDT and YYEEEE. The CDR3 contains 14 residues. V was trimmed by 3 bases and J by 10 bases, leaving 19 bases between them. The CDR3 reads CASSYGTNPGGAFF. For the CDR3, the DNA is TGTGCCAGCAGCTATGGGACAAACCCAGGTGGAGCTTTCTTT.

This sequence joins TRBV14 and TRBJ2-2, with a weak D call TRBD2 (5 bases). The CDR3 consists of 15 residues. CDR1 is SGHDN, CDR2 FVKESK, per germline. Trimming removed 3 bases from V and 4 bases from J, with 12 bases in between. CDR3 protein: CASSHPRAGTGELFF. DNA for the CDR3: TGTGCCAGCAGCCACCCTAGGGCGGGCACCGGGGAGCTGTTTTTT.